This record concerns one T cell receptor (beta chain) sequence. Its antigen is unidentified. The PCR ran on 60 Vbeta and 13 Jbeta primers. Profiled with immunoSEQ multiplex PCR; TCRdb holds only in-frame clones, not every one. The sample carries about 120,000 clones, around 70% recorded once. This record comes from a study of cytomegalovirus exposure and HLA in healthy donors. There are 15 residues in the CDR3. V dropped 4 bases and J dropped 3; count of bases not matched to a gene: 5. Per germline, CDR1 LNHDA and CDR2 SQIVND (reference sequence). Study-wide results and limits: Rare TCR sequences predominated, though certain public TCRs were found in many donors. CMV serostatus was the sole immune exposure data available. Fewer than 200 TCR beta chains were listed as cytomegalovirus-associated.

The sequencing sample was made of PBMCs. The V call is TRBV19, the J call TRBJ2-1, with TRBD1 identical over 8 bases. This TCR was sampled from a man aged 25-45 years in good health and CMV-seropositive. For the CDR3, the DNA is TGTGCCAGTAGTAGGGGGACAGGAGTCTACAATGAGCAGTTCTTC. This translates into CASSRGTGVYNEQFF.